This section outlines one TCR beta chain sequence together with its context. Its target is not known. CDR3 length equals 13 residues. From germline, CDR1 is GTSNPN and CDR2 SVGIG (reference sequence). V lost 8 bases, J lost 0 bases, and 13 bases lay in between. The sample is drawn from a study of Ad26.COV2.S vaccination and SARS-CoV-2 variants. As for the study in general: Participants got Ad26.COV2.S intramuscularly, once or twice 56 days apart.

Stated treatment: roughly 20 received Ad26.COV2.S at low or high dose, single or two shots; roughly five received placebo; per-sample allocation not given. Sampling was performed 63 days after the first vaccine or placebo injection. Sequencing was performed with immunoSEQ multiplex PCR; in TCRdb, only in-frame clones are kept and a portion is missing. This table has 510,000 or so clones, around 85% appearing once. Study-level points and caveats: Total T cell responses were possibly underestimated by TCR breadth and depth analyses.

This receptor was obtained from a person aged 18-60 years who received the Ad26.COV2.S COVID-19 vaccine or a placebo. The chain recombines TRBV30 with TRBJ1-1, with D perhaps matching TRBD1 (6 bases). The sequencing here drew on peripheral blood, taken in a trial of Ad26.COV2.S vaccine versus placebo. In DNA, the CDR3 is TGTGCCGGGGGCAACAAGGTGAACACTGAAGCTTTCTTT. Protein sequence: CAGGNKVNTEAFF.